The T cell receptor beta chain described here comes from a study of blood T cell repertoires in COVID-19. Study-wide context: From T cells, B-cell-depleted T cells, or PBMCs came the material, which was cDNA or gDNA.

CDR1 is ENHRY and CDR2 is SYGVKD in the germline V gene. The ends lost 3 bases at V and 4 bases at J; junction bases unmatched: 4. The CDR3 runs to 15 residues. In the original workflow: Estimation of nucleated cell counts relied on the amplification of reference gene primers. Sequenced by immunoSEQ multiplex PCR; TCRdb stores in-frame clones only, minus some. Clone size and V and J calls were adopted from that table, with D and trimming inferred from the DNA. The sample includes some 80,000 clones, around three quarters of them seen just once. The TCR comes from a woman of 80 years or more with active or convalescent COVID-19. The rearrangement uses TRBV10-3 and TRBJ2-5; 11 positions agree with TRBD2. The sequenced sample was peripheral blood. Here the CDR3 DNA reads TGTGCCATCAGTGAAGGGGGGACTAGCGGAGAGACCCAGTACTTC. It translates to CAISEGGTSGETQYF.